What follows describes a single TCR beta chain. Study processing details: Reference gene primers were amplified, and this amplification served to estimate nucleated cell counts. Measured with immunoSEQ multiplex PCR; TCRdb has only the in-frame clones, and not every one. That table gives V, J and clone size, and the DNA gave D and trimming. In the table there are about 180,000 clones, approximately 86% of which are singletons. Germline V gives CDR1 SNHLY, CDR2 FYNNEI. There are 15 residues in the CDR3. The V segment lost 2 bases and the J segment 4 bases; nucleotides outside the gene matches: 3. This sample is drawn from a study of blood T cell repertoires in COVID-19.

The V call is TRBV2, the J call TRBJ2-2; 8 positions match TRBD2. Sequencing was performed on PBMCs or T cells enriched from blood (not recorded which). This TCR came from a man in his 60s who had recovered from COVID-19. In DNA form, the CDR3 reads TGTGCCAGCAGTGAACGAGCGGGAGCCACCGGGGAGCTGTTTTTT. Translating it yields CASSERAGATGELFF.